This T cell receptor beta chain comes out of a study of cytomegalovirus exposure and HLA in healthy donors. Study-level findings and limits: In vitro data verified a few CMV-associated chains as specific for CMV antigens.

CDR1 and CDR2 (germline): SNHLY, FYNNEI. The J segment lost 9 bases and the V segment lost 6 bases, leaving 11 bases of the junction unmatched. The CDR3 covers 16 residues. The PCR used 60 Vbeta and 13 Jbeta primers. Here immunoSEQ multiplex PCR was the method, and the copy in TCRdb shows in-frame clones only, minus some. The sample comprises more than 110,000 clones, 65% to 85% of which are singletons, and 6.5% to 9% rests with the top ten. This clone came up a few times. Its antigen is undetermined. The TCR was taken from a man younger than 40 in good health and CMV-seronegative. Sequenced sample: PBMCs. The rearrangement links TRBV2 to TRBJ2-1; 13 nucleotides match TRBD2. The CDR3 DNA sequence: TGTGCCAGCAGCTCCGGACTAGCGGGAGTAACGATTGAGCAGTTCTTC. Translating it yields CASSSGLAGVTIEQFF. The variable domain in full, with the rest retrieved from reference TRBV2 and TRBJ2-1, is EPEVTQTPSHQVTQMGQEVILRCVPISNHLYFYWYRQILGQKVEFLVSFYNNEISEKSEIFDDQFSVERPDGSNFTLKIRSTKLEDSAMYFCASSSGLAGVTIEQFFGPGTRLTVL.